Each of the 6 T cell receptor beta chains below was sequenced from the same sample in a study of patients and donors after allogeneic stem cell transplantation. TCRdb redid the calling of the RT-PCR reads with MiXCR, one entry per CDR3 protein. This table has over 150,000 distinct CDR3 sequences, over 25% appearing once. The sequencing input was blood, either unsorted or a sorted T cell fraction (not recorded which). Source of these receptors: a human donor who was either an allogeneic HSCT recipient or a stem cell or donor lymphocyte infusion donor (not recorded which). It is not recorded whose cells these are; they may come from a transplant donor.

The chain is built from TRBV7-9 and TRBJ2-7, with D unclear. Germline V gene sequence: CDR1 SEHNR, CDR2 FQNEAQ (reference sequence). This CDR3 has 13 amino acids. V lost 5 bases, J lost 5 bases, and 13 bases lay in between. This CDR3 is CASSGYEWDEQYF. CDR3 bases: TGTGCCAGCAGCGGTTATGAGTGGGACGAGCAGTACTTC.

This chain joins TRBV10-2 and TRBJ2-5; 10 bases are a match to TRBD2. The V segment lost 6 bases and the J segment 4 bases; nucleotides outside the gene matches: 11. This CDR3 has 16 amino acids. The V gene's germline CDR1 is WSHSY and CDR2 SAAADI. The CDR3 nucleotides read TGCGCCAGCAGCGGAAATCTAGCGGGAGAGCGAGAGACCCAGTACTTC. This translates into CASSGNLAGERETQYF.

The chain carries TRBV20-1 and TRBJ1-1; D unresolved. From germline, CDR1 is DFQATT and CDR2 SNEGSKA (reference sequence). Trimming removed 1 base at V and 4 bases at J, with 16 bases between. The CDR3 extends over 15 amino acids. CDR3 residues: CSARGPESRGTEAFF. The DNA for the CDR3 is TGCAGTGCTAGAGGCCCCGAGTCCCGGGGCACTGAAGCTTTCTTT.

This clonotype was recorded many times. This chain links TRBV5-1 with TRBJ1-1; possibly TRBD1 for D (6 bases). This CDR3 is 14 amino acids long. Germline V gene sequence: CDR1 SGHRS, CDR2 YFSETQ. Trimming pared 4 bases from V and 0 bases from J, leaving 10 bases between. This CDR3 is CASSPQGLNTEAFF. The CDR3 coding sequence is TGCGCCAGCAGCCCACAGGGACTGAACACTGAAGCTTTCTTT.

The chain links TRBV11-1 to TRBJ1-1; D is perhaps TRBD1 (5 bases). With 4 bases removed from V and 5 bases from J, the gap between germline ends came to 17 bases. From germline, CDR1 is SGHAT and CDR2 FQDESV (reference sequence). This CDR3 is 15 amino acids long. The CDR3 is CASSSNPRGETEAFF. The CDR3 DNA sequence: TGTGCCAGCAGCTCGAACCCACGAGGGGAGACTGAAGCTTTCTTT.

CDR3 region: CASSYSLWEGRTDTQYF. The CDR3 DNA is TGTGCCAGCAGTTACTCACTCTGGGAGGGCCGCACAGATACGCAGTATTTT. V usage is TRBV6-5 and J usage is TRBJ2-3, with 7 bases that match TRBD2. V dropped 0 bases and J dropped 1; count of bases not matched to a gene: 7. The CDR3 contains 17 residues. In germline, CDR1 is MNHEY, CDR2 SVGAGI.